The clone carrying this T cell receptor (beta chain) was seen a handful of times. Its cognate antigen is unknown. This entry belongs to a study of T cell repertoires in cytomegalovirus infection. Findings of the study overall: Cumulative frequency of public TCR beta families picked out carriers of CMV plus the relevant HLA.

TCRdb recomputed calls from the reads with MiXCR, one row per CDR3 protein. The sample gives 550,000 to 700,000 distinct CDR3 sequences, almost 40% of which show up once; 48% is in the top ten. This receptor was taken from a human donor in good health (CMV status not recorded). Some clones in this sample may be carry-over from other donors' samples. The sample consisted of cultured PBMCs, taken from culture after CMV antigen stimulation.

CDR3 protein: CASSSLSWTGRTEAFF. The CDR3 DNA reads TGTGCCAGCAGCTCACTTAGTTGGACAGGGAGGACTGAAGCTTTCTTT. The rearrangement uses TRBV7-2 and TRBJ1-1, with 8 nucleotides matching TRBD1. V trimming: 4 bases; J trimming: 5 bases; junction bases outside the gene matches: 12. Germline CDR1 reads SGHTA; CDR2 reads FQGNSA. The CDR3 has 16 amino acids. Full variable domain (missing parts from reference TRBV7-2 and TRBJ1-1): GAGVSQSPSNKVTEKGKDVELRCDPISGHTALYWYRQSLGQGLEFLIYFQGNSAPDKSGLPSDRFSAERTGGSVSTLTIQRTQQEDSAVYLCASSSLSWTGRTEAFFGQGTRLTVV.